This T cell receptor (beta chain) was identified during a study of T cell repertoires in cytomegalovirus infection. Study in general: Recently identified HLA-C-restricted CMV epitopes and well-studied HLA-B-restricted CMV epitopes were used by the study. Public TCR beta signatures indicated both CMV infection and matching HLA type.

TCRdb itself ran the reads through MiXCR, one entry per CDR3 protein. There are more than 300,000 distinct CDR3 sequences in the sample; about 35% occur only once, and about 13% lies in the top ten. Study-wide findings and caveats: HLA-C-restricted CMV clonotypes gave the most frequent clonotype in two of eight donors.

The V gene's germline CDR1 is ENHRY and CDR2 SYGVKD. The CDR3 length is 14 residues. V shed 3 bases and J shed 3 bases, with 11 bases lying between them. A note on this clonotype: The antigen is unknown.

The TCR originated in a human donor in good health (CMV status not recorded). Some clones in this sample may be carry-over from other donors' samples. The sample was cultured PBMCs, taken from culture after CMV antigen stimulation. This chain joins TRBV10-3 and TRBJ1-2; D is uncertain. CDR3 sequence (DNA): TGTGCCATCAGTGATTGGGTTAGGGACTATGGCTACACCTTC. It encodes CAISDWVRDYGYTF.